This T cell receptor beta chain was retrieved from a study of patients and donors after allogeneic stem cell transplantation. This clonotype was seen more than once but under ten times. Trimming removed 4 bases from V and 4 bases from J; junction bases left unmatched: 8. The CDR3 sequence is 15 residues long. One entry per CDR3 protein, called by TCRdb with MiXCR from the RT-PCR reads. The sample lists 20,000 to 30,000 distinct CDR3 sequences; 40% to 45% were seen once. The chain combines TRBV12-3 or TRBV12-4 with TRBJ1-2; 8 bases are a match to TRBD1. The TCR was taken from a human donor who was either an allogeneic HSCT recipient or a stem cell or donor lymphocyte infusion donor (not recorded which). It is not recorded whose cells these are; they may come from a transplant donor. Sequences were obtained from blood, either unsorted or a sorted T cell fraction (not recorded which). CDR3 sequence (DNA): TGTGCCAGCAGTTCCCCCTCTACAGGGGGCTATGGCTACACCTTC. This translates into CASSSPSTGGYGYTF.